These 31 T cell receptor beta chains were all obtained from the same sample, sequenced in a study of beta chain features in type 1 diabetes. Reverse transcribing all isolated RNA meant expressed TCRB transcripts were sequenced. Some clones are missing from TCRdb's copy, which holds only in-frame ones; the method was immunoSEQ multiplex PCR. The table lists about 160,000 clones, approximately 9% of them singletons. Regarding the study as a whole: The study found moderately but significantly shorter TCRB CDR3s in all four CD4+ subsets of Type 1 diabetes patients.

Antigens for these TCRs are unknown. The source material was central memory CD4+ T cells from blood. The receptors derive from a woman in her late teens or twenties with type 1 diabetes.

This clone was recorded a few times. V usage is TRBV29-1 and J usage is TRBJ1-5; D might be TRBD1 (6 bases). There are 12 residues in the CDR3. V was shortened by 5 bases and J by 6 bases, with 11 bases between the two germline ends. Germline V lookup: CDR1 SQVTM, CDR2 ANQGSEA. CDR3 bases: TGCAGCGTTTCAGGGGAGGGTCAGCCCCAGCATTTT. It is translated as CSVSGEGQPQHF.

This clone was seen a few times. The chain couples TRBV2 to TRBJ2-5; no firm D call. The germline CDR1 and CDR2 sequences are SNHLY and FYNNEI. The CDR3 has 11 amino acids. Trimming took 5 bases from V and 3 from J, leaving 4 bases between them. CDR3 amino acids: CASSYKETQYF. CDR3 DNA sequence: TGTGCCAGCAGTTATAAAGAGACCCAGTACTTC.

At least ten counts were recorded for this clone. The V call is TRBV29-1, the J call TRBJ2-5, with 7 bases identical to TRBD1. The CDR3 has 13 amino acids. The ends lost 7 bases at V and 4 bases at J; junction bases unmatched: 9. The germline V gene encodes CDR1 SQVTM and CDR2 ANQGSEA. CDR3: CSADEGAAETQYF. The DNA for the CDR3 is TGCAGCGCGGACGAGGGGGCAGCAGAGACCCAGTACTTC.

The chain joins TRBV4-3 to TRBJ2-7; D ambiguous. V gave up 1 base and J gave up 2 bases, with 12 bases separating them. This CDR3 contains 15 residues. Germline V gene data show CDR1 as LGHNA and CDR2 as YSLEER. CDR3 sequence: CASSQAQRGAYEQYF. CDR3 bases: TGCGCCAGCAGCCAAGCGCAACGTGGAGCCTACGAGCAGTACTTC.

The table lists this clone with a few counts. This chain uses TRBV7-2 with TRBJ2-7; no definite D call. Germline loops: CDR1 SGHTA, CDR2 FQGNSA. CDR3 length: 12 residues. With 5 bases removed from V and 4 bases from J, the gap between germline ends came to 9 bases. The CDR3 sequence: CASSGRPYEQYF. The CDR3 DNA sequence: TGTGCCAGCAGCGGCAGGCCTTACGAGCAGTACTTC.

The chain combines TRBV7-9 with TRBJ2-3, with D unclear. The germline V gene has CDR1 SEHNR and CDR2 FQNEAQ (reference sequence). Trimming pared 1 base from V and 9 bases from J, leaving 8 bases between. The CDR3 loop spans 12 amino acids. The CDR3 coding sequence is TGTGCCAGCAGCTTAGACTACCGAACGCAGTATTTT. Its translation: CASSLDYRTQYF.

This chain joins TRBV18 and TRBJ2-4, with a possible D match to TRBD2 (5 bases). Deletions cut 1 base from V and 4 bases from J, with 20 bases between. CDR3 length: 18 amino acids. Germline V gene lookup returns CDR1 KGHSH and CDR2 LQKENI. CDR3 nucleotide sequence: TGTGCCAGCTCACCACAGGGCGGCTCCGGACGGGAAAAAAACATTCAGTACTTC. Translated: CASSPQGGSGREKNIQYF.

The V gene is TRBV28, the J gene TRBJ2-7; D is ambiguous. From germline, CDR1 is MDHEN and CDR2 SYDVKM. Between the trimmed V and J ends, which lost 4 bases and 3 bases, there was a span of 10 bases. The CDR3 is 13 amino acids. CDR3 in amino acids: CASSSLPLYEQYF. The DNA for the CDR3 is TGTGCCAGCAGTTCCCTCCCTCTCTACGAGCAGTACTTC.

The chain joins TRBV4-2 to TRBJ2-7; no definite D call. Between the trimmed V and J ends, which lost 1 base and 6 bases, there was a span of 13 bases. Germline V CDR1 and CDR2: LGHNA, YNFKEQ. CDR3 size: 14 residues. The CDR3 sequence is CASSQAARSSEQYF. For the CDR3, the DNA is TGTGCCAGCAGCCAAGCGGCTAGATCTAGCGAGCAGTACTTC.

V and J are TRBV5-1 and TRBJ1-2; unclear D gene. Germline V gives CDR1 SGHRS, CDR2 YFSETQ. CDR3 length: 14 amino acids. V was clipped by 0 bases and J by 7 bases, with 13 bases between them. The CDR3 here is CASSLAGDGSGYTF. The DNA of the CDR3 is TGCGCCAGCAGCTTGGCCGGCGACGGGAGTGGCTACACCTTC.

The V gene is TRBV4-3, the J gene TRBJ2-3; tentative D call: TRBD1 (6 bases). In germline, CDR1 is LGHNA, CDR2 YSLEER. Trimming removed 4 bases from V and 2 bases from J, with 13 bases in between. The CDR3 is made up of 15 amino acids. This CDR3 is CASSPLDSDTDTQYF. CDR3 nucleotides: TGCGCCAGCAGCCCACTGGACAGCGACACAGATACGCAGTATTTT.

In this sample, this clone turned up a few times. This chain connects TRBV2 to TRBJ2-4, with TRBD2 matching 15 bases. The CDR3 sequence is 19 residues long. Germline CDR1 and CDR2: SNHLY and FYNNEI. V dropped 9 bases and J dropped 8; count of bases not matched to a gene: 20. As DNA, the CDR3 is TGTGCCAGATATCCAGGACTAGCGGGAGGGCCCGTCGGAGAAGACATTCAGTACTTC. Its translation: CARYPGLAGGPVGEDIQYF.

This clone has a handful of counts. The chain is built from TRBV29-1 and TRBJ1-3; D might be TRBD1 (5 bases). Germline V gene data show CDR1 as SQVTM and CDR2 as ANQGSEA. V lost 7 bases, J lost 2 bases, and 15 bases lay in between. The CDR3 is made up of 14 amino acids. CDR3 region: CSATPGRPGNTIYF. The DNA for the CDR3 is TGCAGCGCAACACCAGGGAGGCCTGGAAACACCATATATTTT.

This clone showed up just a few times. The chain links TRBV12-5 to TRBJ2-7; D is perhaps TRBD1 (6 bases). The CDR3 loop spans 13 amino acids. V was cut by 3 bases and J by 7 bases, with 13 bases left in between. Germline-derived CDR1 and CDR2 are LGHNT and FRNRAP. DNA for the CDR3: TGTGCTAGTGGTTTAGAACAGGGTCGGGAGCAGTACTTC. This encodes CASGLEQGREQYF.

This clone was detected a few times. The rearrangement links TRBV9 to TRBJ2-5; TRBD1 is a possible D gene (5 bases). The CDR3 covers 13 residues. The V end lost 2 bases, the J end lost 5 bases, and 10 bases lay between the germline ends. The V gene's germline CDR1 is SGDLS and CDR2 YYNGEE. This chain's CDR3 is CASSVNPGETQYF. CDR3 DNA: TGTGCCAGCAGCGTTAATCCAGGGGAGACCCAGTACTTC.

The chain joins TRBV11-3 to TRBJ2-5, with a weak D call TRBD2 (6 bases). This CDR3 is 14 amino acids long. V was pared by 3 bases and J by 4 bases, with 12 bases between. From germline, CDR1 is SGHNT and CDR2 YENEEA. The CDR3, as DNA: TGTGCCAGCAGCTTTACGGGAGCGACAGAGACCCAGTACTTC. This sequence encodes CASSFTGATETQYF. Full variable domain (outside the CDR3, taken from reference TRBV11-3 and TRBJ2-5): EAGVVQSPRYKIIEKKQPVAFWCNPISGHNTLYWYLQNLGQGPELLIRYENEEAVDDSQLPKDRFSAERLKGVDSTLKIQPAELGDSAVYLCASSFTGATETQYFGPGTRLLVL.

CDR3 DNA: TGTGCCAGCAGCTTGTCGTCCGGGACAGGGGAGACCCAGTACTTC. As protein: CASSLSSGTGETQYF. This chain connects TRBV5-6 to TRBJ2-5, with 9 bases identical to TRBD1. After removal of 1 base from V and 5 bases from J, the junction contained 6 bases not matched to a gene. Germline CDR1 reads SGHDT; CDR2 reads YYEEEE. The CDR3 runs 15 residues.

This chain connects TRBV7-2 to TRBJ1-2, with 8 positions matching TRBD1. CDR3 size: 14 residues. V was pared by 5 bases and J by 7 bases, with 9 bases of the junction left unmatched. The germline gives CDR1 SGHTA, CDR2 FQGNSA. In nucleotides, the CDR3 is TGTGCCAGCAGCCCGGGACAGGCCCCCGGTGGCTACACCTTC. Protein product: CASSPGQAPGGYTF.

The V gene is TRBV27, the J gene TRBJ1-1; the D is unclear. Trimming stripped 2 bases from V and 5 bases from J, with 6 bases between. The CDR3 loop spans 12 amino acids. Per the germline V gene, CDR1 is MNHEY and CDR2 is SMNVEV (reference sequence). DNA of the CDR3: TGTGCCAGCAGTTTAAGAGGGACTGAAGCTTTCTTT. Protein product: CASSLRGTEAFF.

In its sample, this clone was seen a few times. The chain employs TRBV11-1 and TRBJ1-1; D possibly corresponds to TRBD1 (5 bases). Germline V gives CDR1 SGHAT, CDR2 FQDESV (reference sequence). Trimming removed 5 bases from V and 1 base from J, with 11 bases in between. The CDR3 spans 14 residues. The CDR3 loop is CASSPGLWNTEAFF. The DNA for the CDR3 is TGTGCCAGCAGCCCGGGACTGTGGAACACTGAAGCTTTCTTT.

This chain uses TRBV5-4 with TRBJ2-5; 8 bases are shared with TRBD1. The trim removed 0 bases at V and 1 base at J, leaving 5 bases unmatched. Germline CDR1 SGHNT, CDR2 YYREEE (reference sequence). CDR3 length: 16 amino acids. Written as DNA, the CDR3 is TGTGCCAGCAGCTTGGGGGCCGGACAGGGCCAAGAGACCCAGTACTTC. Residues: CASSLGAGQGQETQYF.

This clone showed up just a few times. This chain connects TRBV10-3 to TRBJ1-1; weak D call: TRBD1 (5 bases). V dropped 0 bases and J dropped 5 bases, with 10 bases sitting between them. CDR1 ENHRY and CDR2 SYGVKD come from the germline V gene. The CDR3 is 14 amino acids. CDR3 protein: CAISESSRGTEAFF. In DNA, the CDR3 is TGTGCCATCAGTGAGTCATCCCGGGGGACTGAAGCTTTCTTT.

The chain couples TRBV5-1 to TRBJ2-7, with D possibly matching TRBD2 (8 bases). CDR1 and CDR2 from the germline V gene are SGHRS and YFSETQ. Trimming stripped 4 bases from V and 4 bases from J, with 18 bases between. This CDR3 comprises 15 residues. The DNA of the CDR3 is TGCGCCAGCAGCCCGGACAGGCCGGGGGGGTACGAGCAGTACTTC. Its protein product is CASSPDRPGGYEQYF. Combining the CDR3 with reference TRBV5-1 and TRBJ2-7 gives the whole variable domain KAGVTQTPRYLIKTRGQQVTLSCSPISGHRSVSWYQQTPGQGLQFLFEYFSETQRNKGNFPGRFSGRQFSNSRSEMNVSTLELGDSALYLCASSPDRPGGYEQYFGPGTRLTVT.

The table lists this clone with a few counts. In nucleotides, the CDR3 is TGTGCCATCAGTGTCGACAGAAGCCATGGCTACACCTTC. This sequence encodes CAISVDRSHGYTF. The V gene is TRBV10-3, the J gene TRBJ1-2; TRBD1 might be the D (5 bases). CDR1 is ENHRY, CDR2 SYGVKD, per germline. V was trimmed by 4 bases and J by 6 bases, leaving 12 bases between them. There are 13 residues in the CDR3.

This clone was seen only a few times. Other DNA sequences within the sample encode an identical CDR3. The rearrangement uses TRBV7-2 and TRBJ1-5; tentative D call: TRBD1 (5 bases). V lost 2 bases, J lost 4 bases, and 6 bases lay in between. CDR3 length: 13 amino acids. CDR1 is SGHTA and CDR2 is FQGNSA in the germline V gene. The CDR3 DNA reads TGTGCCAGCAGCTTAAGGGGAAATCAGCCCCAGCATTTT. Residues: CASSLRGNQPQHF.

The gene calls are TRBV27 and TRBJ2-1, with 12 bases aligning to TRBD2. The CDR3 has 16 residues. The germline CDR1 and CDR2 sequences are MNHEY and SMNVEV (reference sequence). V dropped 5 bases and J dropped 6; count of bases not matched to a gene: 8. The CDR3 is CASSPRLAGVLNEQFF. The CDR3 DNA reads as TGTGCCAGCAGTCCCCGACTAGCGGGAGTACTCAATGAGCAGTTCTTC.

This clone was counted only a few times. V and J are TRBV7-2 and TRBJ2-5; 7 bases are shared with TRBD1. This CDR3 region has 14 residues. Trimming cost V 5 bases and J 4 bases; bases outside gene matches: 7. CDR1 is SGHTA and CDR2 is FQGNSA in the germline V gene. The chain's CDR3 is CASSPNRGPETQYF. CDR3 coding DNA: TGTGCCAGCAGCCCCAACAGGGGACCAGAGACCCAGTACTTC.

In this sample, this clone turned up a few times. J is TRBJ2-7 and V is TRBV6-5, with TRBD2 as a possible D gene (6 bases). The germline V gene encodes CDR1 MNHEY and CDR2 SVGAGI. There are 13 residues in the CDR3. V was clipped by 6 bases and J by 4 bases, with 13 bases between them. This CDR3 is CASSRWRGYEQYF. The DNA for the CDR3 is TGTGCCAGCAGCCGCTGGAGGGGATACGAGCAGTACTTC.

Concerning this clone itself: A read error may produce the germline difference seen at one junction end. The rearrangement links TRBV4-3 to TRBJ1-3; D ambiguous. The V gene's germline CDR1 is LGHNA and CDR2 YSLEER. The CDR3 spans 14 residues. The CDR3 is CASSQAWAGNTIYF. CDR3 coding DNA: TGCGCCAGCAGCCAGGCTTGGGCTGGGAACACCATATATTTT.

The CDR3, as DNA: TGTGCCAGCGGGTACAGGGGCGACATTCAGTACTTC. Protein sequence: CASGYRGDIQYF. This chain links TRBV6-6 with TRBJ2-4; 7 bases fit TRBD1. This CDR3 is built from 12 residues. With V trimmed by 8 bases and J by 8 bases, 6 bases remained unmatched. CDR1 and CDR2 (germline): MNHNY, SVGAGI (reference sequence).

CDR3 sequence: CASSLAGEQYF. DNA of the CDR3: TGTGCCAGCAGCTTAGCGGGGGAGCAGTACTTC. The V call is TRBV11-3, the J call TRBJ2-7; a weak D match, TRBD2 (5 bases). The CDR3 has 11 residues. The V and J ends lost 1 base and 7 bases respectively, with 5 bases between them. The germline gives CDR1 SGHNT, CDR2 YENEEA.